This TCR beta chain was profiled in a study of T cell repertoires in cytomegalovirus infection. Study-level information: Matching HLA type, along with CMV infection, was indicated by public TCR beta signatures.

The table lists this clonotype with many counts. What it binds is not known. TCRdb re-derived calls from the reads in MiXCR, one entry per CDR3 protein. This sample yields 43,000 or so distinct CDR3 sequences, of which approximately 20% are seen a single time; about 55% belongs to the top ten. Germline V lookup: CDR1 SGHVS, CDR2 FQNEAQ. V was clipped by 4 bases and J by 3 bases; unmatched bases: 5. This CDR3 comprises 15 residues. Regarding the study as a whole: Dominating the ex vivo response were HLA-C-restricted CMV-specific TCR beta clonotypes.

The sample was CD8+ T cells from cultured PBMCs, taken from culture after CMV antigen stimulation. The chain employs TRBV7-8 and TRBJ1-5, with 8 positions matching TRBD1. The receptor was isolated from a human donor in good health (CMV status not recorded). Some clones in this sample may be carry-over from other donors' samples. CDR3 DNA sequence: TGTGCCAGCAGCTCCGGGACAGGCGACAATCAGCCCCAGCATTTT. It codes for CASSSGTGDNQPQHF.